The 16 T cell receptor beta chains below all came from one sample that was sequenced in a study of blood T cell repertoires in COVID-19. Only in-frame clones appear in the TCRdb table, and some are missing; sequencing was by immunoSEQ multiplex PCR. The repertoire includes some 260,000 clones, about 85% of them detected once, and 3% sits in the top ten. Sequenced input: peripheral blood. These receptors originate from a man between 18 and 29 years old with active or convalescent COVID-19.

The V and J genes are TRBV27 and TRBJ2-7; 9 bases agree with TRBD1. V lost 7 bases, J lost 2 bases, and 3 bases stayed unmatched. Germline-derived CDR1 and CDR2 are MNHEY and SMNVEV (reference sequence). This CDR3 spans 13 amino acids. CDR3 loop: CASKGQGPYEQYF. CDR3 bases: TGTGCCAGCAAGGGACAGGGACCCTACGAGCAGTACTTC.

This clone appeared once. V usage is TRBV9 and J usage is TRBJ2-1; D is perhaps TRBD1 (6 bases). With 7 bases removed from V and 6 bases from J, the gap between germline ends came to 17 bases. Germline values: CDR1 SGDLS, CDR2 YYNGEE. The CDR3 is 14 residues long. The CDR3 reads CASAEVQGVNEQFF. For the CDR3, the DNA is TGTGCCAGCGCCGAGGTACAGGGAGTCAATGAGCAGTTCTTC.

This chain connects TRBV11-3 to TRBJ2-3, with no clear D. Germline V gene lookup returns CDR1 SGHNT and CDR2 YENEEA. The CDR3 contains 13 residues. V was trimmed by 5 bases and J by 6 bases, leaving 12 bases between them. The DNA for the CDR3 is TGTGCCAGCAGCCCACCGACGGAGGATACGCAGTATTTT. This encodes CASSPPTEDTQYF. Full variable domain (rest looked up from reference TRBV11-3 and TRBJ2-3): EAGVVQSPRYKIIEKKQPVAFWCNPISGHNTLYWYLQNLGQGPELLIRYENEEAVDDSQLPKDRFSAERLKGVDSTLKIQPAELGDSAVYLCASSPPTEDTQYFGPGTRLTVL.

V is TRBV7-2 and J is TRBJ2-1, with 10 bases identical to TRBD2. Trimming took 3 bases from V and 4 from J; bases not matched to a gene: 3. Germline V gene lookup returns CDR1 SGHTA and CDR2 FQGNSA. The CDR3 is 15 amino acids. The DNA of the CDR3 is TGTGCCAGCAGCTTCAGGACTAGCGGTTACAATGAGCAGTTCTTC. It is translated as CASSFRTSGYNEQFF.

The chain carries TRBV2 and TRBJ2-3, with TRBD1 matching 9 bases. With 7 bases clipped from V and 1 base from J, the junction kept 12 bases outside the gene matches. Germline-derived CDR1 and CDR2 are SNHLY and FYNNEI. CDR3 size: 17 residues. In DNA form, the CDR3 reads TGTGCCAGCAAGGAGGGACAGGGATGGCCTGGCACAGATACGCAGTATTTT. It codes for CASKEGQGWPGTDTQYF.

The CDR3 DNA is TGCGCCAGCAGCCCCGATTCCCAGGACAGGGCCTACGAGCAGTACTTC. It is translated as CASSPDSQDRAYEQYF. The rearrangement joins TRBV4-1 to TRBJ2-7, with 8 bases matching TRBD1. The CDR3 covers 16 residues. The germline V gene encodes CDR1 MGHRA and CDR2 YSYEKL. V lost 4 bases and J lost 2; bases outside the gene matches: 10.

The V call is TRBV28, the J call TRBJ1-1, with D possibly matching TRBD1 (6 bases). V was pared by 7 bases and J by 4 bases, with 10 bases between. The CDR3 runs 12 residues. In germline, CDR1 is MDHEN, CDR2 SYDVKM. Here the CDR3 reads CASTTGLTEAFF. DNA of the CDR3: TGTGCCAGCACAACAGGGCTCACTGAAGCTTTCTTT.

This chain joins TRBV9 and TRBJ1-1, with 11 bases fitting TRBD1. V gave up 0 bases and J gave up 9 bases; unmatched junction bases: 10. The CDR3 spans 16 residues. Per the germline V gene, CDR1 is SGDLS and CDR2 is YYNGEE. The CDR3 protein is CASSVGTGGGGDKAFF. The CDR3 DNA reads as TGTGCCAGCAGCGTAGGGACAGGGGGCGGCGGAGACAAAGCTTTCTTT.

The V and J genes are TRBV7-8 and TRBJ2-3, with 15 nucleotides matching TRBD2. The CDR3 is 18 residues long. Germline V lookup: CDR1 SGHVS, CDR2 FQNEAQ. V dropped 0 bases and J dropped 5; count of bases not matched to a gene: 6. The CDR3 nucleotides read TGTGCCAGCAGCTTAGCTATAGGGGGACTAGCGGGAGGAGATACGCAGTATTTT. This gives the protein CASSLAIGGLAGGDTQYF.

V gene TRBV6-2 or TRBV6-3 combines with J gene TRBJ1-2; TRBD1 aligns across 9 bases. From germline, CDR1 is MNHEY and CDR2 SVGEGT. CDR3 size: 16 residues. The trim removed 2 bases at V and 4 bases at J, leaving 8 bases unmatched. In DNA, the CDR3 is TGTGCCAGCAGTTACAACGGGAGGACAGGGGCCTATGGCTACACCTTC. This translates into CASSYNGRTGAYGYTF.

The genes are TRBV28 and TRBJ2-1, with TRBD1 matching over 8 bases. The germline V gene encodes CDR1 MDHEN and CDR2 SYDVKM. Trimming removed 5 bases from V and 9 bases from J; junction bases left unmatched: 9. This CDR3 comprises 14 residues. The CDR3 sequence is CASSETGVVSEQFF. As DNA, the CDR3 is TGTGCCAGCAGTGAGACAGGGGTGGTAAGTGAGCAGTTCTTC.

The rearrangement joins TRBV11-3 to TRBJ2-5; D might be TRBD1 (6 bases). The CDR3 is 14 amino acids. Germline V gene data show CDR1 as SGHNT and CDR2 as YENEEA. V shed 5 bases and J shed 1 base, with 11 bases lying between them. This CDR3 is CASSEQGSQETQYF. The DNA for the CDR3 is TGTGCCAGCAGCGAACAGGGTAGCCAAGAGACCCAGTACTTC.

The J gene is TRBJ2-3, the V gene TRBV7-3, with 7 nucleotides matching TRBD1. CDR1 is SGHTA and CDR2 is FQGTGA in the germline V gene. Trimming took 5 bases from V and 6 from J; bases not matched to a gene: 11. The CDR3 sequence is 15 residues long. DNA of the CDR3: TGTGCCAGCAGCCTCCTTAGAGGGGGCGGGGATACGCAGTATTTT. Residues: CASSLLRGGGDTQYF.

V gene TRBV6-2 or TRBV6-3 combines with J gene TRBJ1-5; D gene uncertain. Trimming removed 3 bases from V and 6 bases from J, with 15 bases in between. Germline V CDR1 and CDR2: MNHEY, SVGEGT. The CDR3 is made up of 15 amino acids. CDR3 in DNA: TGTGCCAGCAGTTATACTAACTCACGCGGTCAGCCCCAGCATTTT. Its protein product is CASSYTNSRGQPQHF.

This clone was seen just once. V usage is TRBV19 and J usage is TRBJ1-3; possible D gene TRBD1, 5 bases. Germline V gene lookup returns CDR1 LNHDA and CDR2 SQIVND (reference sequence). The CDR3 extends over 15 amino acids. V was shortened by 6 bases and J by 0 bases, with 12 bases between the two germline ends. This CDR3 reads CASSDRTHSGNTIYF. Written as DNA, the CDR3 is TGTGCCAGTAGCGACAGAACACACTCTGGAAACACCATATATTTT.

The J gene is TRBJ1-2, the V gene TRBV28; 8 positions agree with TRBD1. Trimming cost V 1 base and J 7 bases; bases outside gene matches: 2. The CDR3 is 13 amino acids. CDR1 MDHEN and CDR2 SYDVKM come from the germline V gene. CDR3 DNA: TGTGCCAGCAGTTTATCAGGGGGCCTTGGCTACACCTTC. It translates to CASSLSGGLGYTF.